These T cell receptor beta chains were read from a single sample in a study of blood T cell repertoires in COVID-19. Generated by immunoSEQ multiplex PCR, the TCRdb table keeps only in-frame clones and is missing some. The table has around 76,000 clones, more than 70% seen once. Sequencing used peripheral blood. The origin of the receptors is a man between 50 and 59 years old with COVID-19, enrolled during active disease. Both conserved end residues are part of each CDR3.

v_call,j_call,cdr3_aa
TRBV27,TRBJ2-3,CASSWDRATDTQYF
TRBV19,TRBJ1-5,CASSPPDRGRSNQPQHF
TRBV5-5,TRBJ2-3,CASSSLTRPDTQYF
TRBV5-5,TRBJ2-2,CASSPQGAWTGELFF
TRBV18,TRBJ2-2,CASSPQRGKGTGELFF
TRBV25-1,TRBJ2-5,CASSEKQGGQETQYF
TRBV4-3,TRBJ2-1,CASSQDLLPGDEQFF
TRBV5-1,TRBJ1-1,CASSQGQGLGRNTEAFF
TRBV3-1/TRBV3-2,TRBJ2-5,CASSQDRTGWKTQYF
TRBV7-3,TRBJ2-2,CASSFLSTSGNTGELFF
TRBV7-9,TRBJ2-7,CASSLGGLAGEGYEQYF
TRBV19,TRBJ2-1,CASSPRDRVTYNEQFF
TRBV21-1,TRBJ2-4,CASSSRPGGINIQYF
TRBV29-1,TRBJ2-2,CSVDRDRATGELFF
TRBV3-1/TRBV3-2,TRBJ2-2,CASSQDGQVTGELFF
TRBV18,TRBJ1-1,CASSPTRTGDTEAFF
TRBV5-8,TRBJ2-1,CASSVGWGPNGGEQFF
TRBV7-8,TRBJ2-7,CASRVGQGAGEQYF
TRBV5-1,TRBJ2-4,CASRPSGEGRIQYF
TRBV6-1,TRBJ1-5,CASSDGLKGPQHF
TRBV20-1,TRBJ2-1,CSASRQTSSNEQFF
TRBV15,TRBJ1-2,CATSREIRSDRGGYTF
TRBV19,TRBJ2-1,CASSILTSGGANEQFF
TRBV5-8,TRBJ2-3,CASSPQWGTPSTDTQYF
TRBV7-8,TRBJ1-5,CASSLFGYQPQHF
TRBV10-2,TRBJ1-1,CASRPPRQGRYAEAFF
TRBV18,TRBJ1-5,CASSSQGVQPQHF
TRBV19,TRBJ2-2,CASRGTANTGELFF
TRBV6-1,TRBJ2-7,CASSELRGLGEQYF
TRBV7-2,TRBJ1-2,CASSSGSGGYGYTF
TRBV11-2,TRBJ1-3,CASRDTGAGNTIYF
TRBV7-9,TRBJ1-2,CASSLAAEVINYGYTF
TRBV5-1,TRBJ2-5,CASSLSTGVRETQYF
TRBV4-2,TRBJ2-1,CASSQSQGSYNEQFF
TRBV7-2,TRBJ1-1,CASSETGVLAEAFF
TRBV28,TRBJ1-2,CASSRPGQGRGYTF
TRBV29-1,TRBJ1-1,CSVGDRLNTEAFF
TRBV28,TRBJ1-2,CASIPGGLYGYTF
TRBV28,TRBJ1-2,CASTKQGFYGYTF
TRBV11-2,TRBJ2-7,CASSPRRGWGTPSYEQYF
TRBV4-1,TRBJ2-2,CASSFYSGTSGRQGTGELFF
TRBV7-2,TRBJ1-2,CASSDFGGNYGYTF
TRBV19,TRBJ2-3,CASTRGGNTDTQYF
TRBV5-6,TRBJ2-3,CASSLDGSGGPTDTQYF
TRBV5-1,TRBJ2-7,CASSLAGSSYEQYF
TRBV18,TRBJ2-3,CASSPLASTDTQYF
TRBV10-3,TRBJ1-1,CAIRRDREAEAFF
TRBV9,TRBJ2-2,CASSVQGWSTGELFF
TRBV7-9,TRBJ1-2,CASTLGHDDGYTF
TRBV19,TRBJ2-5,CASSKESGYQETQYF
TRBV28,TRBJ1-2,CASSFPQGTGGVTNYGYTF
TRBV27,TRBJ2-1,CASRMGLLSYNEQFF
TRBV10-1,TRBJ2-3,CASSGDSLDGTQYF
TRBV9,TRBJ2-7,CASSVEGAVSSYEQYF
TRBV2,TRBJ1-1,CASSLQGRTNTEAFF
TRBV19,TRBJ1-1,CASSIPGVRTDTEAFF